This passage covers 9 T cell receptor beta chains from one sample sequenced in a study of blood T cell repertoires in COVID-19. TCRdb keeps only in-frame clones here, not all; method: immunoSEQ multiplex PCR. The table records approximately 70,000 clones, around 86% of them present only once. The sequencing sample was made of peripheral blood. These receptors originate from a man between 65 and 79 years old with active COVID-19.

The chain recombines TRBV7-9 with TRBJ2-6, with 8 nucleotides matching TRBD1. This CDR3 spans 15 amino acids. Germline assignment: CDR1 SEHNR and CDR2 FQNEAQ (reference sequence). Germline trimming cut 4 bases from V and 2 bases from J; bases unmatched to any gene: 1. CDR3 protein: CASSSGGAGANVLTF. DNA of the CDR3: TGTGCCAGCAGCTCAGGGGGCGCTGGGGCCAACGTCCTGACTTTC.

CDR3 bases: TGTGCCACCAGGCTTAACTATGGCTACACCTTC. Translating gives CATRLNYGYTF. The chain employs TRBV19 and TRBJ1-2; no reliable D call. Germline CDR1 and CDR2: LNHDA and SQIVND (reference sequence). With 10 bases removed from V and 1 base from J, the gap between germline ends came to 7 bases. This CDR3 is built from 11 residues.

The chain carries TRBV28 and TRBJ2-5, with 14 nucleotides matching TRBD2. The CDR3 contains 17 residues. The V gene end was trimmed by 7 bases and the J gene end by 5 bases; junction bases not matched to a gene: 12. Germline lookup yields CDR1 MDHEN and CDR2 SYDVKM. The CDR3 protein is CASTPTGTSGRWETQYF. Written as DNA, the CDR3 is TGTGCCAGCACCCCGACGGGGACTAGCGGGAGATGGGAGACCCAGTACTTC.

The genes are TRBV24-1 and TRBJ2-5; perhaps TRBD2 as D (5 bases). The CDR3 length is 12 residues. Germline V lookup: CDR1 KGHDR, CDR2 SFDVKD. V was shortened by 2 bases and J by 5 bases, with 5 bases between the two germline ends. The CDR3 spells CATSDWRETQYF. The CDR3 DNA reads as TGTGCCACCAGTGATTGGAGGGAGACCCAGTACTTC.

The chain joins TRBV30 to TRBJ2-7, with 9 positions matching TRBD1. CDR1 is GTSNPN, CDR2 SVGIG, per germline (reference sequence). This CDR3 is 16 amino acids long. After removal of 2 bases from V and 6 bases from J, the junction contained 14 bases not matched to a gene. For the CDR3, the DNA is TGTGCCTGGAGTAGAGAGGAACAGGGGGCGCGAAGCGAGCAGTACTTC. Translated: CAWSREEQGARSEQYF.

CDR3 region: CAGEGGRGDEQFF. Written as DNA, the CDR3 is TGTGCCGGTGAGGGAGGCCGGGGCGATGAGCAGTTCTTC. The chain combines TRBV7-9 with TRBJ2-1; possible D gene TRBD2, 6 bases. Deletions cut 11 bases from V and 8 bases from J, with 19 bases between. CDR3 length: 13 residues. Germline V gene sequence: CDR1 SEHNR, CDR2 FQNEAQ (reference sequence).

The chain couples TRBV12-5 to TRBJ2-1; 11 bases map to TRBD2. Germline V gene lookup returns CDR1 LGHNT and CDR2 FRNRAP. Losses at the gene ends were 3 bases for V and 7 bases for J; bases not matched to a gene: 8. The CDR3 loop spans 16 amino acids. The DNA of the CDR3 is TGTGCTAGTGGTTTCGGCACTAGCGGGGGTCGTAATGAGCAGTTCTTC. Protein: CASGFGTSGGRNEQFF.

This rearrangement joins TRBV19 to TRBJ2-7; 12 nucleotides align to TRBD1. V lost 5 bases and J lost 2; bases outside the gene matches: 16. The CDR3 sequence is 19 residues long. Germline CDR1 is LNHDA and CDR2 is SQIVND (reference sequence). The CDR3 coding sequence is TGTGCCAGTAGTGCGGGGGGACAGGGGGCAGGACGGGGACCCTACGAGCAGTACTTC. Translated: CASSAGGQGAGRGPYEQYF.

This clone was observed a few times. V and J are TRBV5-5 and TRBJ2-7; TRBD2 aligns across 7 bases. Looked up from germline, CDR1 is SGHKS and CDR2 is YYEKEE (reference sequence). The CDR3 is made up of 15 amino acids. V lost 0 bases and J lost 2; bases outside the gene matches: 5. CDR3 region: CASSLEAGPPYEQYF. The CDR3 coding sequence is TGTGCCAGCAGCTTGGAAGCGGGGCCTCCCTACGAGCAGTACTTC.